These T cell receptor beta chains were read from a single sample in a study of patients and donors after allogeneic stem cell transplantation. TCRdb itself ran the RT-PCR reads through MiXCR, one entry per CDR3 protein. The sample yields 400,000 to 450,000 distinct CDR3 sequences, 16% seen once. The specimen sequenced was blood, either unsorted or a sorted T cell fraction (not recorded which). The receptors shown here come from a human donor who was either an allogeneic HSCT recipient or a stem cell or donor lymphocyte infusion donor (not recorded which). It is not recorded whose cells these are; they may come from a transplant donor. The CDR3 runs from the conserved cysteine through the conserved F or W. A D gene is named only where the DNA matches it firmly. Clone size is stated in some rows and not others, as once, few, many or a class when expanded.

size	V	J	D	CDR3	DNA
few	TRBV20-1	TRBJ2-7	TRBD2	CSARDRLAGALEQYF	TGCAGTGCTAGAGATAGACTAGCGGGGGCCCTGGAGCAGTACTTC
few	TRBV5-1	TRBJ2-6	NA	CASSYAQGSGGANVLTF	TGCGCCAGCAGCTACGCACAGGGTTCGGGGGGGGCCAACGTCCTGACTTTC
NA	TRBV2	TRBJ2-2	NA	CASSEYGQNTGELFF	TGTGCCAGCAGTGAATACGGACAGAACACCGGGGAGCTGTTTTTT
few	TRBV27	TRBJ1-5	NA	CASSVRGRDQPQHF	TGTGCCAGCAGTGTCAGAGGGAGGGATCAGCCCCAGCATTTT
many	TRBV7-2	TRBJ2-1	NA	CASSRDSGTYNEQFF	TGTGCCAGCAGCCGAGATAGCGGAACCTACAATGAGCAGTTCTTC
NA	TRBV18	TRBJ1-4	TRBD1	CASSPKQGALDRTNEKLFF	TGTGCCAGCTCACCAAAACAGGGGGCGCTTGATCGAACTAATGAAAAACTGTTTTTT
few	TRBV7-9	TRBJ1-6	NA	CASTRGGVWHSPLHF	TGTGCCAGCACCCGCGGGGGGGTGTGGCATTCACCCCTCCACTTT
NA	TRBV7-9	TRBJ2-1	NA	CASSSLLERNEQFF	TGTGCCAGCAGCTCACTCCTAGAGCGGAATGAGCAGTTCTTC
many	TRBV12-3/TRBV12-4	TRBJ2-7	NA	CASSLLAREQYF	TGTGCCAGCAGTTTACTCGCCCGGGAGCAGTACTTC
NA	TRBV16	TRBJ2-7	NA	CASSQLWAIPRTEQYF	TGTGCCAGCAGCCAATTGTGGGCAATACCCCGGACCGAGCAGTACTTC
NA	TRBV12-3/TRBV12-4	TRBJ1-3	TRBD1	CASRTGTGSYSGNTIYF	TGTGCCAGCCGCACGGGGACAGGATCCTACTCTGGAAACACCATATATTTT
few	TRBV6-1	TRBJ2-7	NA	CASSLDSPSYEQYF	TGTGCCAGCAGCCTTGACAGCCCCTCCTACGAGCAGTACTTC
many	TRBV12-3/TRBV12-4	TRBJ2-3	NA	CASSFGSVRLDTQYF	TGTGCCAGCAGTTTTGGAAGCGTCCGCTTGGATACGCAGTATTTT
once	TRBV2	TRBJ1-5	TRBD1	CASSASAGGFGPQHF	TGTGCCAGCAGTGCTTCTGCAGGGGGCTTTGGGCCCCAGCATTTT
NA	TRBV5-1	TRBJ2-2	TRBD1	CASSPIPGQGLTGELFF	TGCGCCAGCAGCCCAATTCCGGGACAGGGTTTAACCGGGGAGCTGTTTTTT
few	TRBV4-1	TRBJ2-5	NA	CASSQDFGLGQETQYF	TGCGCCAGCAGCCAAGATTTCGGGCTAGGGCAAGAGACCCAGTACTTC
NA	TRBV24-1	TRBJ2-2	TRBD1	CATSDAGQANTGELFF	TGTGCCACCAGTGACGCTGGACAGGCGAACACCGGGGAGCTGTTTTTT
few	TRBV5-5	TRBJ2-2	TRBD1	CASSFGTVPNTGELFF	TGTGCCAGCAGCTTCGGGACAGTCCCCAACACCGGGGAGCTGTTTTTT
few	TRBV18	TRBJ2-1	TRBD2	CASSPKTSGNQYNEQFF	TGTGCCAGCTCACCGAAGACTAGCGGCAATCAATACAATGAGCAGTTCTTC
many	TRBV4-1	TRBJ2-1	TRBD2	CASSQDRALAIYNEQFF	TGCGCCAGCAGCCAAGATAGGGCACTAGCGATCTACAATGAGCAGTTCTTC
NA	TRBV6-1	TRBJ2-3	NA	CASRDRRTDTQYF	TGTGCCAGCAGGGACAGACGTACAGATACGCAGTATTTT
few	TRBV4-2	TRBJ2-5	TRBD1	CASSQGGYRGRIETQYF	TGTGCCAGCAGCCAAGGGGGTTACAGGGGGCGTATCGAGACCCAGTACTTC
NA	TRBV2	TRBJ1-4	NA	CASRLGAGNEKLFF	TGTGCCAGCAGATTGGGGGCGGGTAATGAAAAACTGTTTTTT
NA	TRBV9	TRBJ2-7	NA	CASSPRMKDRNTPPYEQYF	TGTGCCAGCAGCCCACGAATGAAGGACAGAAATACACCCCCCTACGAGCAGTACTTC
NA	TRBV6-5	TRBJ2-2	NA	CASHRPAGELFF	TGTGCCAGCCATCGCCCCGCCGGGGAGCTGTTTTTT
few	TRBV6-2/TRBV6-3	TRBJ2-1	TRBD2	CASKPRGSSYNEQFF	TGTGCCAGCAAGCCGCGGGGGAGCTCCTACAATGAGCAGTTCTTC
NA	TRBV7-9	TRBJ2-1	NA	CASSWSDNEQFF	TGTGCCAGCAGCTGGTCTGACAATGAGCAGTTCTTC
NA	TRBV11-3	TRBJ1-4	NA	CASSPRDNEKLFF	TGTGCCAGCAGCCCCAGGGATAATGAAAAACTGTTTTTT
NA	TRBV6-2/TRBV6-3	TRBJ2-7	NA	CASVQADEQYF	TGTGCCAGCGTACAGGCCGACGAGCAGTACTTC
many	TRBV20-1	TRBJ2-3	TRBD2	CSARALAGITDTQYF	TGCAGTGCTAGAGCTCTAGCGGGCATCACAGATACGCAGTATTTT
many	TRBV29-1	TRBJ2-1	TRBD1	CSVESPGQGVLGWFF	TGCAGCGTTGAATCACCGGGACAGGGGGTCCTAGGTTGGTTCTTC
NA	TRBV6-5	TRBJ2-3	NA	CASSYSNRNTDTQYF	TGTGCCAGCAGTTACTCGAACAGGAACACAGATACGCAGTATTTT